This TCR beta chain was observed in a study of tumor-infiltrating lymphocytes in localized non-small cell lung cancer. Study details: Patients included smokers and never-smokers with various histologies, some sampled after neoadjuvant chemotherapy. Each patient gave resected tumor and non-adjacent uninvolved lung tissue.

J gave up 0 bases and V 4 bases, and 7 bases lay outside the gene matches. Germline CDR1 is MNHNS and CDR2 is SASEGT. This CDR3 has 18 residues. The assay was immunoSEQ multiplex PCR, and TCRdb's table has in-frame clones only and misses some. Here the sample spans approximately 9,700 clones, 55% to 75% being singletons. Study-level findings and limits: Compared with uninvolved lung, tumors showed higher T cell infiltration by TCRbeta sequencing.

Relative to its sample, this clone is large. Antigen: not known. The sequence came from a human donor with non-small cell lung cancer. The genes are TRBV6-1 and TRBJ2-6; TRBD2 matches at 9 bases. The sample comprised lung tumor tissue. The CDR3 loop reads CASSGRAGGSSGANVLTF. In DNA form, the CDR3 reads TGTGCCAGCAGTGGGAGGGCGGGAGGGAGCTCTGGGGCCAACGTCCTGACTTTC.